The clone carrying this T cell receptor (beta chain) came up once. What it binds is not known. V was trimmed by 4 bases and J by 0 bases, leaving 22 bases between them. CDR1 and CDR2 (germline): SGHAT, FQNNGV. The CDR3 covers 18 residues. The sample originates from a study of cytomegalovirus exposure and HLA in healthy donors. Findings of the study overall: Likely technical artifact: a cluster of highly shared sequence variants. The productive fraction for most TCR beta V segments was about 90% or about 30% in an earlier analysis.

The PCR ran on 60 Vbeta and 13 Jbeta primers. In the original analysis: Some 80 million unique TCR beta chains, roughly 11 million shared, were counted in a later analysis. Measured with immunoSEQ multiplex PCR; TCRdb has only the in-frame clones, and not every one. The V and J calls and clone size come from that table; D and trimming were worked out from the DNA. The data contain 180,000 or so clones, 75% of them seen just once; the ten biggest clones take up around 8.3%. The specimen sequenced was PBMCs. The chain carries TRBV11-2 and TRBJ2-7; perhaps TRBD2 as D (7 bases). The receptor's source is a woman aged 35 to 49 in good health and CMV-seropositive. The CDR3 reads CASSWARGGALSSYEQYF. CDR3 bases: TGTGCCAGCAGCTGGGCGCGTGGGGGGGCACTTAGCTCCTACGAGCAGTACTTC.